The entry below describes one T cell receptor (beta chain). Original data processing: Estimated nucleated cell counts came from reference gene primer amplification. Assay used: immunoSEQ multiplex PCR; TCRdb lists only in-frame clones, some missing. The DNA was the basis for D and trimming; V, J and clone size are from that table. The sample shows approximately 190,000 clones, approximately 80% of them seen only once. This record comes from a study of blood T cell repertoires in COVID-19. Turning to the study itself: Spain, Italy and the United States supplied samples that represented acute and convalescent COVID-19. PBMCs, B-cell-depleted T cells, or T cells provided the cDNA or gDNA that made up the material.

Germline V gene lookup returns CDR1 SGHVS and CDR2 FNYEAQ. There are 18 residues in the CDR3. V was clipped by 0 bases and J by 8 bases, with 23 bases between them. This rearrangement joins TRBV7-6 to TRBJ2-1; D possibly corresponds to TRBD2 (6 bases). Sequenced: peripheral blood. This clonotype originated in a human donor with acute or convalescent COVID-19. The donor label of this sample is uncertain. The CDR3 region is CASSLAVSGQTSNYEQFF. In nucleotides, the CDR3 is TGTGCCAGCAGCTTAGCAGTTAGCGGACAAACCTCCAATTATGAGCAGTTCTTC.